Sequencing of this T cell receptor (beta chain) was carried out in a study of technical replicates of blood from a few donors. Germline lookup yields CDR1 SNHLY and CDR2 FYNNEI. The CDR3 runs 15 residues. V lost 3 bases, J lost 3 bases, and 7 bases stayed unmatched. Sequenced by immunoSEQ multiplex PCR; TCRdb stores in-frame clones only, minus some. The sample yields tens of thousands of clones, over 75% seen once. The chain uses TRBV2 and TRBJ2-5; 7 bases are a match to TRBD2. The sample taken for sequencing was PBMCs. The sequence was obtained from a human donor in good health. Some clones in this sample may be carry-over from other donors' samples. The CDR3, as DNA: TGTGCCAGCAGTGAGGCAGGACTAGTAAAAGAGACCCAGTACTTC. Translating gives CASSEAGLVKETQYF.